The 14 T cell receptor beta chains presented below share a single source sample, sequenced in a study of identical twins. TCRdb ran MiXCR on the 5' RACE reads and lists one entry per CDR3 protein. The data contain 1,800,000 or so distinct CDR3 sequences, more than 30% of them singletons. The sequenced sample was cord blood. All receptors come from a newborn girl in good health.

As for this clonotype: This may arise from a read error, as a much more abundant clone is one base away. The chain couples TRBV29-1 to TRBJ1-2; maybe TRBD1 (5 bases). The CDR3 is made up of 13 amino acids. Germline CDR1 and CDR2: SQVTM and ANQGSEA. CDR3 amino acids: CGVENAGSYGYTF. The CDR3 DNA reads TGCGGCGTTGAAAACGCAGGGTCCTATGGCTACACCTTC.

The rearrangement joins TRBV20-1 to TRBJ2-1, with TRBD2 matching over 8 bases. V lost 3 bases and J lost 0; bases outside the gene matches: 13. Germline CDR1 is DFQATT and CDR2 is SNEGSKA (reference sequence). This CDR3 comprises 18 residues. CDR3 sequence reads: CSARDHSGKLFSYNEQFF. The CDR3 DNA is TGCAGTGCTAGGGACCATAGCGGGAAGCTGTTCTCCTACAATGAGCAGTTCTTC.

V gene TRBV27 combines with J gene TRBJ2-5, with TRBD2 as a possible D gene (5 bases). The CDR3 covers 13 residues. V was trimmed by 0 bases and J by 11 bases, leaving 13 bases between them. Germline values: CDR1 MNHEY, CDR2 SMNVEV (reference sequence). The CDR3 sequence: CASSLSFGGGQYF. CDR3 DNA sequence: TGTGCCAGCAGTTTATCGTTCGGAGGCGGGCAGTACTTC.

The chain joins TRBV4-1 to TRBJ2-7; D not certain. Germline CDR1 MGHRA, CDR2 YSYEKL. Trimming removed 2 bases at V and 2 bases at J, with 7 bases between. There are 13 residues in the CDR3. The CDR3, as DNA: TGCGCCAGCAGCCAAACGGTAACCTACGAGCAGTACTTC. This translates into CASSQTVTYEQYF.

The rearrangement uses TRBV20-1 and TRBJ2-7; possibly TRBD1 for D (5 bases). Trimming cost V 5 bases and J 5 bases, with 13 bases left between them. CDR1 is DFQATT and CDR2 is SNEGSKA in the germline V gene (reference sequence). The CDR3 has 12 amino acids. CDR3: CSAYRGLDEQYF. CDR3 bases: TGCAGTGCTTATAGGGGCCTGGACGAGCAGTACTTC.

This clonotype was seen once. In nucleotides, the CDR3 is TGCAGTGCTAGAATAACTAGCGGTTATGAGCAGTTCTTC. Translation: CSARITSGYEQFF. The genes are TRBV20-1 and TRBJ2-1; TRBD2 agrees at 8 bases. Germline CDR1 is DFQATT and CDR2 is SNEGSKA (reference sequence). Germline trimming cut 2 bases from V and 8 bases from J; bases unmatched to any gene: 5. This CDR3 is built from 13 residues.

This sequence joins TRBV6-5 and TRBJ2-1, with a weak D call TRBD2 (6 bases). Trimming pared 6 bases from V and 0 bases from J, leaving 12 bases between. Looked up from germline, CDR1 is MNHEY and CDR2 is SVGAGI. The CDR3 covers 15 residues. The CDR3 coding sequence is TGTGCCAGCAGACCCCTAGCGCACTCCTACAATGAGCAGTTCTTC. Amino acid sequence: CASRPLAHSYNEQFF.

V and J are TRBV6-1 and TRBJ2-3, with D possibly matching TRBD1 (5 bases). Germline CDR1 and CDR2: MNHNS and SASEGT. CDR3 length: 14 amino acids. The ends were cut back, 6 bases at V and 2 bases at J, with 12 bases in the middle. CDR3 region: CASRSRVYTDTQYF. CDR3 nucleotides: TGTGCCAGCAGGTCCAGGGTTTACACAGATACGCAGTATTTT.

In regard to this clonotype: No DNA is shown, since the ends of the CDR3 on it are uncertain; the CDR3 is the one TCRdb lists. The chain employs TRBV5-1 and TRBJ1-1; the D segment call TRBD1 is taken from the table without a DNA check. The CDR3 is 14 amino acids long, termini counted. Looked up from germline, CDR1 is SGHRS and CDR2 is YFSETQ. CDR3 residues: CASVGAGSNTEAFF.

In this sample, this clonotype turned up a few times. The chain joins TRBV20-1 to TRBJ1-2, with 7 bases aligning to TRBD1. The CDR3 has 13 residues. The germline gives CDR1 DFQATT, CDR2 SNEGSKA (reference sequence). V was clipped by 4 bases and J by 7 bases; unmatched bases: 9. CDR3 region: CSAIGQVPSGYTF. CDR3 nucleotide sequence: TGCAGTGCTATAGGACAGGTCCCCTCTGGCTACACCTTC.

V usage is TRBV27 and J usage is TRBJ2-7, with no clear D. The CDR3 spans 14 residues. V was cut by 4 bases and J by 3 bases, with 13 bases left in between. Looked up from germline, CDR1 is MNHEY and CDR2 is SMNVEV (reference sequence). CDR3 in amino acids: CASSSYSSLYEQYF. CDR3 nucleotides: TGTGCCAGCAGTTCTTATTCGTCCCTCTACGAGCAGTACTTC.

There are many counts of this clonotype. J is TRBJ2-5 and V is TRBV10-3, with a tentative D call TRBD2 (5 bases). Germline CDR1 ENHRY, CDR2 SYGVKD. The CDR3 totals 13 residues. V was shortened by 6 bases and J by 2 bases, with 10 bases between the two germline ends. In DNA, the CDR3 is TGTGCCATCAGCGGGGTGCTACAAGAGACCCAGTACTTC. Translation: CAISGVLQETQYF.

V is TRBV4-2 and J is TRBJ1-5, with D unresolved. The CDR3 is 14 residues long. The germline V and J ends were trimmed by 0 bases and 9 bases, with 12 bases remaining between them. Germline values: CDR1 LGHNA, CDR2 YNFKEQ. The CDR3 DNA reads TGTGCCAGCAGCCAAGATGGAGGGAGGGCGCCCCAGCATTTT. It encodes CASSQDGGRAPQHF.

The V and J genes are TRBV3-1 and TRBJ2-3; the D gene is possibly TRBD2 (6 bases). This CDR3 has 16 residues. The V gene's germline CDR1 is LGHDT and CDR2 YNNKEL (reference sequence). Deletions cut 2 bases from V and 2 bases from J, with 14 bases between. The CDR3 loop reads CASSQRLAHFTDTQYF. Written as DNA, the CDR3 is TGTGCCAGCAGCCAACGGCTAGCGCATTTCACAGATACGCAGTATTTT.